These 25 T cell receptor beta chains were sequenced from one sample in a study of blood T cell repertoires in COVID-19. Measured with immunoSEQ multiplex PCR; TCRdb has only the in-frame clones, and not every one. The sample lists some 68,000 clones, roughly 87% occurring once. The sample comprised peripheral blood. The source of these receptors is a man in his fifties or sixties with COVID-19, enrolled during active disease.

The CDR3 nucleotides read TGCGCCAGTACCTCGACAGGGGGCGTCAAAGATACGCAGTATTTT. It translates to CASTSTGGVKDTQYF. The chain combines TRBV5-1 with TRBJ2-3; 10 bases agree with TRBD1. Germline loops: CDR1 SGHRS, CDR2 YFSETQ. Germline trimming cut 8 bases from V and 5 bases from J; bases unmatched to any gene: 11. The CDR3 is made up of 15 amino acids.

This rearrangement joins TRBV5-1 to TRBJ2-3; 14 nucleotides align to TRBD2. This CDR3 comprises 17 residues. V trimming: 0 bases; J trimming: 4 bases; junction bases outside the gene matches: 4. Germline CDR1 SGHRS, CDR2 YFSETQ. CDR3 nucleotide sequence: TGCGCCAGCAGCTTGGCCGGACTAGCGGGAGGCCCAGATACGCAGTATTTT. This sequence encodes CASSLAGLAGGPDTQYF. The whole variable domain, remainder taken from reference TRBV5-1 and TRBJ2-3, is KAGVTQTPRYLIKTRGQQVTLSCSPISGHRSVSWYQQTPGQGLQFLFEYFSETQRNKGNFPGRFSGRQFSNSRSEMNVSTLELGDSALYLCASSLAGLAGGPDTQYFGPGTRLTVL.

V usage is TRBV6-6 and J usage is TRBJ2-7; D remains unclear. The CDR3 spans 15 residues. Germline CDR1 and CDR2: MNHNY and SVGAGI (reference sequence). The V and J ends lost 5 bases and 0 bases respectively, with 14 bases between them. The CDR3 loop is CASSPLPLSSYEQYF. The CDR3 coding sequence is TGTGCCAGCAGTCCTTTGCCTCTGAGCTCCTACGAGCAGTACTTC.

The rearrangement uses TRBV7-6 and TRBJ2-7, with TRBD2 matching 12 bases. This CDR3 is built from 15 residues. V gave up 2 bases and J gave up 3 bases; unmatched junction bases: 2. Germline V gene data show CDR1 as SGHVS and CDR2 as FNYEAQ. The CDR3 nucleotides are TGTGCCAGCAGCTTATCGACTAGCGGGGGCTACGAGCAGTACTTC. Protein product: CASSLSTSGGYEQYF.

This chain connects TRBV3-1 (or the pseudogene TRBV3-2) to TRBJ1-3; D unresolved. CDR1 and CDR2 from the germline V gene are LGHDT and YNNKEL (reference sequence). Trimming took 0 bases from V and 7 from J, leaving 7 bases between them. CDR3 length equals 13 residues. In DNA form, the CDR3 reads TGTGCCAGCAGCCAAGAAGGCGGCAACACCATATATTTT. Encoded protein: CASSQEGGNTIYF.

V and J are TRBV19 and TRBJ2-3; perhaps TRBD1 as D (6 bases). Germline V gene lookup returns CDR1 LNHDA and CDR2 SQIVND (reference sequence). V lost 6 bases, J lost 2 bases, and 12 bases lay in between. This CDR3 has 14 amino acids. The CDR3: CASRTNRDTDTQYF. The CDR3 region has the DNA TGTGCCAGTAGGACTAACAGGGACACAGATACGCAGTATTTT.

This rearrangement joins TRBV2 to TRBJ1-2; the match to TRBD1 covers 7 bases. The CDR3 is made up of 13 amino acids. Germline V gives CDR1 SNHLY, CDR2 FYNNEI. Unmatched junction bases numbered 5, after V lost 4 bases and J lost 6 bases. CDR3 loop: CASSVTGQDGYTF. CDR3 DNA: TGTGCCAGCAGTGTGACAGGGCAAGATGGCTACACCTTC.

This clone was detected once. This rearrangement joins TRBV27 to TRBJ1-5, with D perhaps TRBD1 (5 bases). From germline, CDR1 is MNHEY and CDR2 SMNVEV (reference sequence). The CDR3 consists of 14 residues. V was clipped by 5 bases and J by 4 bases, with 12 bases between them. CDR3 residues: CASSARGINQPQHF. The CDR3 DNA reads TGTGCCAGCAGTGCGCGGGGGATTAATCAGCCCCAGCATTTT.

V is TRBV28 and J is TRBJ1-5, with D unclear. The V end was cut by 2 bases, the J end by 11 bases, with 13 bases between. This CDR3 has 13 amino acids. In germline, CDR1 is MDHEN, CDR2 SYDVKM. The CDR3 nucleotides read TGTGCCAGCAGTTTAGATCGGGAGCTTTCCCAGCATTTT. Translation: CASSLDRELSQHF.

This clone was recorded once. The chain joins TRBV19 to TRBJ2-4; tentative D call: TRBD2 (6 bases). Per the germline V gene, CDR1 is LNHDA and CDR2 is SQIVND (reference sequence). The CDR3 loop spans 16 amino acids. V was cut by 5 bases and J by 10 bases, with 24 bases left in between. CDR3 protein: CASSPRRGSPLGIQYF. DNA of the CDR3: TGTGCCAGTAGTCCCCGGAGGGGTTCTCCTTTGGGGATTCAGTACTTC.

J is TRBJ2-3 and V is TRBV10-3; 11 bases agree with TRBD1. V shed 3 bases, J shed 6 bases, and the junction held 14 bases outside the gene matches. CDR1 and CDR2 (germline): ENHRY, SYGVKD. CDR3 size: 18 residues. The CDR3 DNA follows: TGTGCCATCAGTGACCAAGGGACAGGGGGTACCCACCGCGATACGCAGTATTTT. This sequence encodes CAISDQGTGGTHRDTQYF.

This chain links TRBV4-3 with TRBJ1-5, with a tentative D call TRBD1 (5 bases). CDR1 is LGHNA, CDR2 YSLEER, per germline. Trimming pared 0 bases from V and 5 bases from J, leaving 11 bases between. This CDR3 has 15 amino acids. In DNA, the CDR3 is TGCGCCAGCAGCCAAGACAGGGCCATCGATCAGCCCCAGCATTTT. Its translation: CASSQDRAIDQPQHF.

The chain couples TRBV4-3 to TRBJ2-3, with D possibly being TRBD1 (6 bases). V shed 0 bases and J shed 4 bases, with 14 bases lying between them. This CDR3 is 16 amino acids long. CDR1 LGHNA and CDR2 YSLEER come from the germline V gene. The CDR3 reads CASSQDARGAADTQYF. In DNA form, the CDR3 reads TGCGCCAGCAGCCAAGACGCCAGGGGAGCAGCAGATACGCAGTATTTT.

This chain links TRBV24-1 with TRBJ2-2; TRBD1 is a possible D gene (5 bases). Germline CDR1 and CDR2: KGHDR and SFDVKD. The ends were cut back, 9 bases at V and 4 bases at J, with 8 bases in the middle. CDR3 length: 12 residues. DNA for the CDR3: TGTGCCACCGGAGACAGCACCGGGGAGCTGTTTTTT. Amino acids: CATGDSTGELFF.

The chain employs TRBV9 and TRBJ1-3, with D maybe TRBD1 (5 bases). V shed 3 bases and J shed 4 bases, with 11 bases lying between them. Germline V gene data show CDR1 as SGDLS and CDR2 as YYNGEE. The CDR3 totals 14 residues. CDR3 sequence (DNA): TGTGCCAGCAGCGGACAGATCGCGGGAAACACCATATATTTT. It specifies CASSGQIAGNTIYF.

V and J are TRBV19 and TRBJ2-4; the D gene is possibly TRBD2 (5 bases). Germline CDR1 and CDR2: LNHDA and SQIVND (reference sequence). V lost 5 bases, J lost 0 bases, and 20 bases lay in between. This CDR3 has 18 amino acids. DNA of the CDR3: TGTGCCAGTAGTCCCGGGCGGAATGGCGGACTAGCCAAAAACATTCAGTACTTC. It specifies CASSPGRNGGLAKNIQYF.

This rearrangement joins TRBV6-5 to TRBJ2-1; 10 nucleotides align to TRBD2. The CDR3 has 14 residues. The V gene end was trimmed by 8 bases and the J gene end by 4 bases; junction bases not matched to a gene: 5. The germline V gene has CDR1 MNHEY and CDR2 SVGAGI. CDR3 residues: CASHGLAAYNEQFF. The CDR3 nucleotides read TGTGCCAGCCACGGACTAGCGGCTTACAATGAGCAGTTCTTC.

The J gene is TRBJ1-5, the V gene TRBV6-6; D possibly corresponds to TRBD1 (6 bases). Trimming took 6 bases from V and 0 from J, leaving 12 bases between them. This CDR3 is built from 15 residues. Germline CDR1 MNHNY, CDR2 SVGAGI (reference sequence). In nucleotides, the CDR3 is TGTGCCAGCAGCCGTCAGGGGAATAGCAATCAGCCCCAGCATTTT. It is translated as CASSRQGNSNQPQHF.

The V and J genes are TRBV6-5 and TRBJ1-2, with a tentative D call TRBD1 (5 bases). V shed 6 bases and J shed 4 bases, with 15 bases lying between them. The CDR3 consists of 14 residues. Looked up from germline, CDR1 is MNHEY and CDR2 is SVGAGI. The CDR3 DNA sequence: TGTGCCAGCAGCGGAGGGGCTCGCGGCTATGGCTACACCTTC. Residues: CASSGGARGYGYTF.

This clone was recorded a few times. V is TRBV7-9 and J is TRBJ2-7; D ambiguous. CDR1 is SEHNR, CDR2 FQNEAQ, per germline (reference sequence). Trimming took off 5 bases at V and 0 bases at J, with 14 bases between the two ends. This CDR3 spans 15 amino acids. The CDR3: CASSPFSWSSYEQYF. In DNA, the CDR3 is TGTGCCAGCAGCCCCTTTAGCTGGAGCTCCTACGAGCAGTACTTC.

Notes on this clone: Germline is not matched at one junction end, which may reflect a read error. The gene calls are TRBV19 and TRBJ2-3; D possibly corresponds to TRBD1 (5 bases). Germline V CDR1 and CDR2: LNHDA, SQIVND (reference sequence). The CDR3 loop spans 15 amino acids. CDR3 amino acids: CASSIGPRQGDTQYF. CDR3 nucleotide sequence: TGTGCCAGTAGCATAGGGCCTAGGCAGGGAGATACGCAGTATTTT.

V is TRBV11-2 and J is TRBJ1-2, with TRBD1 matching over 7 bases. The ends lost 0 bases at V and 2 bases at J; junction bases unmatched: 6. CDR1 SGHAT and CDR2 FQNNGV come from the germline V gene. CDR3 length equals 16 residues. The CDR3 sequence: CASSLDLDRVNYGYTF. The CDR3 DNA reads as TGTGCCAGCAGCTTAGATCTTGACAGGGTAAACTATGGCTACACCTTC.

V and J are TRBV9 and TRBJ1-1, with D unresolved. CDR1 is SGDLS, CDR2 YYNGEE, per germline. This CDR3 is 15 amino acids long. V gave up 1 base and J gave up 5 bases, with 15 bases separating them. The CDR3 sequence is CASSVSPEGSTEAFF. The CDR3 bases are TGTGCCAGCAGCGTATCCCCCGAGGGATCTACTGAAGCTTTCTTT.

V and J are TRBV19 and TRBJ2-1; 10 bases map to TRBD2. The CDR3 length is 16 residues. The germline V gene encodes CDR1 LNHDA and CDR2 SQIVND (reference sequence). V dropped 5 bases and J dropped 9; count of bases not matched to a gene: 13. The CDR3 DNA is TGTGCCAGTAGTCCGCGGGGAGCGGGAGGGCTTCCTGAGCAGTTCTTC. Encoded protein: CASSPRGAGGLPEQFF.

Turning to this clone: In the same sample, other DNA sequences code for this CDR3. V gene TRBV7-6 combines with J gene TRBJ2-5; 9 bases are shared with TRBD2. The CDR3 spans 17 residues. J was trimmed by 2 bases and V by 1 base; bases with no gene match: 8. Germline V CDR1 and CDR2: SGHVS, FNYEAQ. The CDR3 is CASSLEGGRAGQETQYF. The CDR3 DNA sequence: TGTGCCAGCAGCTTAGAAGGCGGGAGGGCCGGGCAAGAGACCCAGTACTTC.